A selection of T cell receptor beta chains follows, all from one sample in a study of shared clonotypes between healthy human individuals. Sequencing used immunoSEQ multiplex PCR; TCRdb keeps in-frame clones, though not all of them. This sample has some 1,400,000 clones, with 95% to 97% found just once. The specimen was naive CD4+ T cells sorted from blood. Receptor source: a man aged 25 to 45 in good health. Both conserved end residues are part of each CDR3. The D gene is left open where the match is weak. A clone size is listed for some rows: how often the clone was seen (once, few, many), or a class if it is expanded.

d_call,clone_size,v_call,j_call,cdr3_nt,cdr3_aa
TRBD1,.,TRBV5-1,TRBJ2-3,TGCGCCAGCAGCTTGGGACAGGGTGCAGATACGCAGTATTTT,CASSLGQGADTQYF
.,.,TRBV7-9,TRBJ2-1,TGTGCCAGCAGCCCTCAGGCGGGTCCCTACAATGAGCAGTTCTTC,CASSPQAGPYNEQFF
.,.,TRBV19,TRBJ2-2,TGTGCCAGTAGTATAGTCAGGGTGGACACCGGGGAGCTGTTTTTT,CASSIVRVDTGELFF
.,.,TRBV28,TRBJ2-7,TGTGCCAGCAGTTTACAGGGCTGGGACGAGCAGTACTTC,CASSLQGWDEQYF
TRBD2,.,TRBV6-1,TRBJ2-7,TGTGCCAGCAGTGCACTGACCCTCGGGGTAGCGGGTTACGAGCAGTACTTC,CASSALTLGVAGYEQYF
TRBD1,.,TRBV5-1,TRBJ2-7,TGCGCCAGCAGCTTGGAGGGACAGGGGGCCTACGAGCAGTACTTC,CASSLEGQGAYEQYF
.,once,TRBV30,TRBJ2-7,TGTGCCTGGAGACCGCGATCCTACGAGCAGTACTTC,CAWRPRSYEQYF
.,.,TRBV29-1,TRBJ1-2,TGCAGCGTTGATTTTGACCTCGGGGGCTACACCTTC,CSVDFDLGGYTF
TRBD2,.,TRBV10-2,TRBJ2-1,TGCGCCAGCAGTGGAAGCGGGAGCGGGTATGAGCAGTTCTTC,CASSGSGSGYEQFF
TRBD2,once,TRBV5-6,TRBJ2-7,TGTGCCAGCAGCGATGGGACTAGCGGGAGAACCTACGAGCAGTACTTC,CASSDGTSGRTYEQYF
TRBD2,.,TRBV29-1,TRBJ2-1,TGCAGCGGCGGGAGGGGCAATGAGCAGTTCTTC,CSGGRGNEQFF
TRBD1,.,TRBV2,TRBJ1-1,TGTGCCAGCAGCACAGGGGTGGAGACTGAAGCTTTCTTT,CASSTGVETEAFF
.,.,TRBV7-9,TRBJ1-2,TGTGCCAGCAGCCAAACCCAGGGCTATGGCTACACCTTC,CASSQTQGYGYTF
TRBD2,once,TRBV5-4,TRBJ2-2,TGTGCCAGCAGCCCCCGACTAGCTGGCGGCACCGGGGAGCTGTTTTTT,CASSPRLAGGTGELFF
.,once,TRBV9,TRBJ2-3,TGTGCCAGCAGCGTAGTCGACAGCACAGATACGCAGTATTTT,CASSVVDSTDTQYF
.,.,TRBV7-9,TRBJ1-1,TGTGCCAGCAGCTCTGGGCTAGGGAACACTGAAGCTTTCTTT,CASSSGLGNTEAFF
.,.,TRBV5-1,TRBJ2-7,TGCGCCAGCAGCCGCGAGGGGTACGAGCAGTACTTC,CASSREGYEQYF
TRBD1,.,TRBV4-3,TRBJ2-7,TGCGCCAGCAGCCAAGACGCGCCGACAGGGGGCTACGAGCAGTACTTC,CASSQDAPTGGYEQYF
.,.,TRBV7-8,TRBJ2-5,TGTGCCAGCAGCTTAGAGTCAGGGAACCAAGAGACCCAGTACTTC,CASSLESGNQETQYF
.,.,TRBV20-1,TRBJ1-5,TGCAGTGCTAGAGCAGGTCAGCCCCAGCATTTT,CSARAGQPQHF
.,.,TRBV9,TRBJ1-1,TGTGCCAGCAGCATACAGGCGAACACTGAAGCTTTCTTT,CASSIQANTEAFF
.,.,TRBV27,TRBJ2-7,TGTGCCAGCAGTCCCGTAGAGGGAATCTCCTACGAGCAGTACTTC,CASSPVEGISYEQYF
.,.,TRBV2,TRBJ1-1,TGTGCCAGCAGGCCAGGCGGACGGCTAGTAATGAACACTGAAGCTTTCTTT,CASRPGGRLVMNTEAFF
.,.,TRBV5-5,TRBJ2-5,TGTGCCAGCAGCTTGGGGGACCCGCTTGAGACCCAGTACTTC,CASSLGDPLETQYF
TRBD1,few,TRBV6-5,TRBJ2-7,TGTGCCAGCAGTTACGGGACAGGGAGCTCCTACGAGCAGTACTTC,CASSYGTGSSYEQYF
.,few,TRBV11-2,TRBJ1-5,TGTGCCAGCAGCATCGGACCTAATAGCAATCAGCCCCAGCATTTT,CASSIGPNSNQPQHF
.,once,TRBV29-1,TRBJ1-5,TGCAGCGTTGGGGAAAGGGCCGGCCAGCCCCAGCATTTT,CSVGERAGQPQHF
.,once,TRBV15,TRBJ2-7,TGTGCCACCAGCAGCGCATTTTCGCAGGGGGGATACGAGCAGTACTTC,CATSSAFSQGGYEQYF
.,.,TRBV7-2,TRBJ2-3,TGTGCCAGCAGCGCCGCTACCTCCCATACGCAGTATTTT,CASSAATSHTQYF
.,once,TRBV9,TRBJ1-4,TGTGCCAGCAGCCTTTCGACAGGCCGCCCCATCTCGGAGGAAAAACTGTTTTTT,CASSLSTGRPISEEKLFF
TRBD2,.,TRBV7-2,TRBJ2-1,TGTGCCAGCAGCCAACGGGAGGGCCCTTACAATGAGCAGTTCTTC,CASSQREGPYNEQFF
.,once,TRBV6-5,TRBJ2-4,TGTGCCAGCAGTCACAGGGAAGGGGCCAAAAACATTCAGTACTTC,CASSHREGAKNIQYF
.,.,TRBV2,TRBJ2-1,TGTGCCAGCAGTGAACTAGCCTACAATGAGCAGTTCTTC,CASSELAYNEQFF
.,.,TRBV9,TRBJ2-7,TGTGCCAGCAGCGTAGGACCCAACAGGAGGGGAGAACCTAGGGGCTACGAGCAGTACTTC,CASSVGPNRRGEPRGYEQYF
TRBD1,.,TRBV28,TRBJ1-5,TGTGCCAGCAGCCAAATGAGGGACAGAATCAATCAGCCCCAGCATTTT,CASSQMRDRINQPQHF
.,.,TRBV7-8,TRBJ2-7,TGTGCCAGCAGCTTAAGCGACAGGAGGTACGAGCAGTACTTC,CASSLSDRRYEQYF
.,.,TRBV9,TRBJ2-6,TGTGCCAGCAGTGTGACTCCACACTCTGGGGCCAACGTCCTGACTTTC,CASSVTPHSGANVLTF